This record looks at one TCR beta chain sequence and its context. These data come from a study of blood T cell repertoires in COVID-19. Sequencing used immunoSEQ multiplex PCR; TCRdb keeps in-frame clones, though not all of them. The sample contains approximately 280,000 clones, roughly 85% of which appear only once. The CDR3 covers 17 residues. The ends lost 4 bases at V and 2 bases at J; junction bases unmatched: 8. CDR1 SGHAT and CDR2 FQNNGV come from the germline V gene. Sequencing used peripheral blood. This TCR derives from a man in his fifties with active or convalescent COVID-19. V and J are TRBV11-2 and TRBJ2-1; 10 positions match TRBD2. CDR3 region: CASSSTIAGGAYNEQFF. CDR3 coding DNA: TGTGCCAGCAGCTCAACGATAGCGGGAGGCGCCTACAATGAGCAGTTCTTC.